One T cell receptor beta chain is described in this entry. The antigen is undetermined. Each CDR3 protein gets one entry after TCRdb re-called the reads with MiXCR. The table includes 700,000 to 850,000 distinct CDR3 sequences, 32% detected once. Trimming removed 0 bases at V and 1 base at J, with 16 bases between. This CDR3 contains 17 residues. Germline V gene data show CDR1 as MGHRA and CDR2 as YSYEKL. This record belongs to a study of T cell repertoires in cytomegalovirus infection. Material: cultured CD8+ T cells from PBMCs, obtained from culture after CMV antigen stimulation. The gene calls are TRBV4-1 and TRBJ2-7; D is ambiguous. The TCR originated in a human donor in good health (CMV status not recorded). Some clones in this sample may be carry-over from other donors' samples. CDR3: CASSQEVFTDGSYEQYV. The CDR3 DNA sequence: TGCGCCAGCAGCCAAGAGGTATTTACGGACGGGTCCTACGAGCAGTACGTC.